This T cell receptor beta chain was recorded in a study of T cells in women clearing cervical HPV infection. Whole-study findings and limits: Richness plus V gene abundances separated cases from controls with AUC around 0.79. Controls had more TRBV6-7 (0.16%) than cases (about 0.11%).

Remarks on this clone: No antigen is known for it. The read terminates 3 residues ahead of where the CDR3 ends, so the germline J gene completes it.

The CDR3 runs to 13 residues. Germline CDR1 and CDR2: LNHDA and SQIVND (reference sequence). V was pared by 10 bases and J by 7 bases, with 9 bases of the junction left unmatched. Assay used: immunoSEQ multiplex PCR; TCRdb lists only in-frame clones, some missing. The ten most abundant clones cover 4% to 5% of a sample with about 30,000 clones. Cervical HPV DNA detected by MY09/MY11 PCR, typed by dot-blot. The sequenced material came from blood buffy coat. The receptor was derived from a woman aged 18 to 75 with a cervical HPV16 infection that either progressed to CIN3+ or cleared (not recorded which). The genes are TRBV19 and TRBJ1-1, with 10 bases lining up with TRBD1. The CDR3 here is CATDGTGDSEAFF. CDR3 DNA (partial): TGTGCCACCGACGGGACAGGGGACAGTGAA. Using reference TRBV19 and TRBJ1-1 for the parts outside the CDR3, the full variable domain is DGGITQSPKYLFRKEGQNVTLSCEQNLNHDAMYWYRQDPGQGLRLIYYSQIVNDFQKGDIAEGYSVSREKKESFPLTVTSAQKNPTAFYLCATDGTGDSEAFFGQGTRLTVV.